These T cell receptor beta chains were read from a single sample in a study of T cells in Graves' hyperthyroidism and ophthalmopathy. TCRdb analysed the multiplex PCR reads with MiXCR anew, one entry per CDR3 protein. The table lists around 600,000 distinct CDR3 sequences, about 45% of them singletons. Source material: peripheral blood or thyroid tissue (not recorded which). The receptor source for this set is an adult man with Graves' disease, either hyperthyroidism or ophthalmopathy (not recorded which). The CDR3 runs from the conserved cysteine through the conserved F or W. A D gene is named only where the DNA matches it firmly. The size field is filled for only some rows; it gives once, few, many or a size class.

TRBD1,17,TRBV6-1,TRBJ1-6,.,TGTGCCAGCAGAATCGACACCCGGGACAGGGCTAATTCACCCCTCCACTTT,CASRIDTRDRANSPLHF
.,15,TRBV7-8,TRBJ2-2,.,TGTGCCAGCAGCACAAAGGGGACCGTCTCCGGGGAGCTGTTTTTT,CASSTKGTVSGELFF
.,16,TRBV19,TRBJ1-5,.,TGTGCCAGTAGTGCCGCGAGCTGGGGGGCTAGTCAGCCCCAGCATTTT,CASSAASWGASQPQHF
TRBD1,13,TRBV29-1,TRBJ1-2,.,TGCAGCTTGGAACAGGGGGCGAACTATGGCTACACCTTC,CSLEQGANYGYTF
TRBD1,14,TRBV6-4,TRBJ1-1,.,TGTGCCAGCAGTGCGGGACAGTTCAACACTGAAGCTTTCTTT,CASSAGQFNTEAFF
TRBD1,15,TRBV6-5,TRBJ2-7,few,TGTGCCAGCAGAGTCGACAGGGGCAGCTCCTACGAGCAGTACTTC,CASRVDRGSSYEQYF
TRBD1,17,TRBV2,TRBJ1-6,.,TGTGCCAGCAGGAGACAGGGTATGGGCTCCTATAATTCACCCCTCCACTTT,CASRRQGMGSYNSPLHF
.,12,TRBV7-4,TRBJ2-1,.,TGTGCCAGCAGCTTAGCGCTCTATGAGCAGTTCTTC,CASSLALYEQFF
TRBD1,18,TRBV10-3,TRBJ2-7,few,TGTGCCATCAGTGAGTCCGGGACAGGGAGGGTTGATTCCTACGAGCAGTACTTC,CAISESGTGRVDSYEQYF
.,17,TRBV2,TRBJ1-3,few,TGTGCCAGCAGTTTATGGGGGGCGCTCCCCTCTGGAAACACCATATATTTT,CASSLWGALPSGNTIYF
.,17,TRBV6-5,TRBJ1-2,.,TGTGCCAGCAGATCGATGGGGGGAGCGGGGGATGGATATGGCTACACCTTC,CASRSMGGAGDGYGYTF
.,11,TRBV2,TRBJ1-1,.,TGTGCCAGCCCAGGGTACACTGAAGCTTTCTTT,CASPGYTEAFF
TRBD1,19,TRBV5-1,TRBJ1-2,once,TGCGCCAGCAGCTTGGCCTGGGAGGACAGGGGCCTAGCTAACTATGGCTACACCTTC,CASSLAWEDRGLANYGYTF
TRBD1,14,TRBV20-1,TRBJ2-5,.,TGCAGTGCTAGAGATAGACAGGGTAGAGAGACCCAGTACTTC,CSARDRQGRETQYF
TRBD2,15,TRBV7-6,TRBJ2-7,.,TGTGCCACAACTAGCGGGAGCTGGGTGTGGTACGAGCAGTACTTC,CATTSGSWVWYEQYF
TRBD1,16,TRBV2,TRBJ1-5,.,TGTGCCAGCAGTGTTTCGGGACAGGCCGACAATCAGCCCCAGCATTTT,CASSVSGQADNQPQHF
TRBD1,11,TRBV29-1,TRBJ2-7,many,TGCAGCGTTGGGGACAGGCACGAGCAGTACTTC,CSVGDRHEQYF
.,17,TRBV2,TRBJ1-2,few,TGTGCCAGCAGTGAAGCGCTTCGGGCCCCAAGCGGATATGGCTACACCTTC,CASSEALRAPSGYGYTF
.,14,TRBV29-1,TRBJ2-5,.,TGCAGCGTTGGGATGGGTGCACTCCAAGAGACCCAGTACTTC,CSVGMGALQETQYF
.,12,TRBV7-9,TRBJ2-2,many,TGTGCCAGCAGCTTAGAGGCCGGGGAGCTGTTTTTT,CASSLEAGELFF